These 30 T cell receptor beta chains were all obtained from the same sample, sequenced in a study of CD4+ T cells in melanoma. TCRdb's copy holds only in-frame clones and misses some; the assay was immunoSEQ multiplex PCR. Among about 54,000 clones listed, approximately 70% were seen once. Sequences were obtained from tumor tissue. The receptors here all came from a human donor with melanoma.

CDR3 amino acids: CASSQVPHIPSYF. The DNA of the CDR3 is TGCGCCAGCAGCCAAGTCCCTCATATCCCTTCGTACTTC. The chain employs TRBV4-1 and TRBJ2-5; D is unclear. Per germline, CDR1 MGHRA and CDR2 YSYEKL. The germline V and J ends were trimmed by 1 base and 13 bases, with 16 bases remaining between them. The CDR3 has 13 amino acids.

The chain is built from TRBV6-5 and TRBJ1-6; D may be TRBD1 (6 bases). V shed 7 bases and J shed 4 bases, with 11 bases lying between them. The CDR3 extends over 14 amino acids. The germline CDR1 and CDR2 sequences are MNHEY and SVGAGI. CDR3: CASNGGLYNSPLHF. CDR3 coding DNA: TGTGCCAGCAATGGGGGGCTGTATAATTCACCCCTCCACTTT.

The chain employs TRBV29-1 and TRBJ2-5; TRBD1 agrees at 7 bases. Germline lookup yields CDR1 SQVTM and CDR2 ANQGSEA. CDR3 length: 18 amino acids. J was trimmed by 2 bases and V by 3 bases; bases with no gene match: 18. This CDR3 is CSVEGEDYYRGTQETQYF. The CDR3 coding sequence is TGCAGCGTTGAGGGGGAAGACTATTACAGGGGTACACAAGAGACCCAGTACTTC.

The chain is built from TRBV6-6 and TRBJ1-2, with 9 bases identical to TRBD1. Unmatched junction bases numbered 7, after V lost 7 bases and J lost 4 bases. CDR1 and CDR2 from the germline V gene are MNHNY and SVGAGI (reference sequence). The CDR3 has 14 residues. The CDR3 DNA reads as TGTGCCAGCATACGACAGGGGGTATTCTATGGCTACACCTTC. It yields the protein CASIRQGVFYGYTF.

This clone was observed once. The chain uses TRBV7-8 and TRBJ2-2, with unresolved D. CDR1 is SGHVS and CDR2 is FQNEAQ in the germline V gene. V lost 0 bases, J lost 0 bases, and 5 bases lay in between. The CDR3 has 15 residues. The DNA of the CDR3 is TGTGCCAGCAGCTTAGCTGGGGCGAACACCGGGGAGCTGTTTTTT. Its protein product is CASSLAGANTGELFF.

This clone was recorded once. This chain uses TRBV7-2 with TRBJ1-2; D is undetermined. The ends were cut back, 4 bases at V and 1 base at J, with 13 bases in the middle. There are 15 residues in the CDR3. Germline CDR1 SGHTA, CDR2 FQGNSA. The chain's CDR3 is CASSSFSAFNYGYTF. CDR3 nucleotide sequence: TGTGCCAGCAGCTCCTTTTCGGCCTTTAACTATGGCTACACCTTC.

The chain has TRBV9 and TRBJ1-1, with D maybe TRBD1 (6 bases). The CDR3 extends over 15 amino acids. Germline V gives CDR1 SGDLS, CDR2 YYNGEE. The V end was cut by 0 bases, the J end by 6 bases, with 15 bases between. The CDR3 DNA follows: TGTGCCAGCAGCGTAGGGGGACATGACGAATCTGAAGCTTTCTTT. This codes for CASSVGGHDESEAFF.

CDR3 bases: TGTGCCAGCAGTTACTCACGGGACGAGCAGTACTTC. It yields the protein CASSYSRDEQYF. The chain combines TRBV6-6 with TRBJ2-7, with D unresolved. The ends were cut back, 0 bases at V and 5 bases at J, with 5 bases in the middle. This CDR3 is built from 12 residues. From germline, CDR1 is MNHNY and CDR2 SVGAGI (reference sequence).

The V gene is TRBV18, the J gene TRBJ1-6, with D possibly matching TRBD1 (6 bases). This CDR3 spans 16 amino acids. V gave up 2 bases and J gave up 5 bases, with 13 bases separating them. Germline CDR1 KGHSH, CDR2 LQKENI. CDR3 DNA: TGTGCCAGCTCACCAACGGGACACCCAGATAATTCACCCCTCCACTTT. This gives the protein CASSPTGHPDNSPLHF.

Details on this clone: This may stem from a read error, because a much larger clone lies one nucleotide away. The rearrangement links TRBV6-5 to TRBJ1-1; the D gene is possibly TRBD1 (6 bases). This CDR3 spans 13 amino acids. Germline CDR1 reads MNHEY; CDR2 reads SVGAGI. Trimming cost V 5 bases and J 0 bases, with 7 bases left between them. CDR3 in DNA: TGTGCCAGCAGTACAGGGATGAACACTGAAGCTTTCTTT. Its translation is CASSTGMNTEAFF.

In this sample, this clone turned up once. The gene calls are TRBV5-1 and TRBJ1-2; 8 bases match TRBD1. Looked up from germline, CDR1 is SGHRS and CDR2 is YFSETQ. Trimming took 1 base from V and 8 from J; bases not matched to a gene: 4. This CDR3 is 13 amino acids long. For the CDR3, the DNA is TGCGCCAGCAGCTTGCCGACAGGGGACGGCTACACCTTC. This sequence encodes CASSLPTGDGYTF.

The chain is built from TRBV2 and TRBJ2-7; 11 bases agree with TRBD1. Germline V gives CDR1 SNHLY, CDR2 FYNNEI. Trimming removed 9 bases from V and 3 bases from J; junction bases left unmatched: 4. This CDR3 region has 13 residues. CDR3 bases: TGTGCCAGAGCCGGGACAGGGGGCTACGAGCAGTACTTC. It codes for CARAGTGGYEQYF.

The CDR3 loop is CASSQDGGRGSLGYTF. CDR3 bases: TGCGCCAGCAGCCAAGATGGGGGCAGGGGAAGTCTTGGCTACACCTTC. The chain carries TRBV4-1 and TRBJ1-2, with D possibly being TRBD1 (6 bases). Germline CDR1 MGHRA, CDR2 YSYEKL. The V gene lost 0 bases and the J gene lost 7 bases, with 18 bases spanning the gap. The CDR3 has 16 amino acids.

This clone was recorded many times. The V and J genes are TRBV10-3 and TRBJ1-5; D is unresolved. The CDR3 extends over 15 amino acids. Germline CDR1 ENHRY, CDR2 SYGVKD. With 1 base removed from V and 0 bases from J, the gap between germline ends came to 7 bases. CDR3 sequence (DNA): TGTGCCATCAGTGAGTATGTGGGTAGCAATCAGCCCCAGCATTTT. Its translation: CAISEYVGSNQPQHF.

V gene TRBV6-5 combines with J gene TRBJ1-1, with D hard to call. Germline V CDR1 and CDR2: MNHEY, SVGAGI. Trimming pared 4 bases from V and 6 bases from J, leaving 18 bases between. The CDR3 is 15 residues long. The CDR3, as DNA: TGTGCCAGCAGTTCCTTTCCCATCGTTTGGGCTGAAGCTTTCTTT. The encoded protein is CASSSFPIVWAEAFF.

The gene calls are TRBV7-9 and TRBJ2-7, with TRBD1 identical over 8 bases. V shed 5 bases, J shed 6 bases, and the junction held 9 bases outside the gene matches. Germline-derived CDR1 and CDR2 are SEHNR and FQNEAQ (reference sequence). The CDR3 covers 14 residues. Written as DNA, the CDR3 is TGTGCCAGCAGCCGGATACAGGGGGGCGGCGAGCAGTACTTC. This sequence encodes CASSRIQGGGEQYF.

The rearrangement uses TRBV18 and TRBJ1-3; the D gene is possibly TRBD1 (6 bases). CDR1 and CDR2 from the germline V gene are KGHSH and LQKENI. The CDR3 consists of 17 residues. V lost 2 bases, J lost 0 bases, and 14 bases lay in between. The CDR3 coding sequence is TGTGCCAGCTCACCAGTCCCCACAGGGAACTCTGGAAACACCATATATTTT. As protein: CASSPVPTGNSGNTIYF.

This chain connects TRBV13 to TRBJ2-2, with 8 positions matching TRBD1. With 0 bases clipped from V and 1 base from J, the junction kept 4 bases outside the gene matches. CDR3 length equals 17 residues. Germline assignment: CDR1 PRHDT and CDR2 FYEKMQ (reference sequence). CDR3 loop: CASSLGRGQVNTGELFF. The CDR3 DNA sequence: TGTGCCAGCAGCTTAGGGAGGGGACAGGTGAACACCGGGGAGCTGTTTTTT.

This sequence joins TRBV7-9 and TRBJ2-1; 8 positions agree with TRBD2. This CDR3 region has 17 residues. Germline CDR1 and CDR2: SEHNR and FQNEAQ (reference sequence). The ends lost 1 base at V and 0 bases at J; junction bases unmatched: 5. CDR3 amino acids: CASSLGSGASSYNEQFF. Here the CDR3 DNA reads TGTGCCAGCAGCTTAGGTAGCGGGGCTAGCTCCTACAATGAGCAGTTCTTC.

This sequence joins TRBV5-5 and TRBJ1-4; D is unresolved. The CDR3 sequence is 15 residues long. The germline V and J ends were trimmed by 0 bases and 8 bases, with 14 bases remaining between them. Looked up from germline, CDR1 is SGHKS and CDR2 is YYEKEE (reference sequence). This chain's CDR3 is CASSLVGGPGEKLFF. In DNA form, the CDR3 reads TGTGCCAGCAGCTTGGTTGGAGGTCCGGGGGAAAAACTGTTTTTT. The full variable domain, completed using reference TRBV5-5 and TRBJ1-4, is DAGVTQSPTHLIKTRGQQVTLRCSPISGHKSVSWYQQVLGQGPQFIFQYYEKEERGRGNFPDRFSARQFPNYSSELNVNALLLGDSALYLCASSLVGGPGEKLFFGSGTQLSVL.

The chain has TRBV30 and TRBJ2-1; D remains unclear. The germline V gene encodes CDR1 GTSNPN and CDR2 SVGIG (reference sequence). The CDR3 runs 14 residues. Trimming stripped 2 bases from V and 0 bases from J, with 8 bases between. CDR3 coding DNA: TGTGCCTGGAGTCTAGTAAGCTCCTACAATGAGCAGTTCTTC. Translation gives CAWSLVSSYNEQFF.

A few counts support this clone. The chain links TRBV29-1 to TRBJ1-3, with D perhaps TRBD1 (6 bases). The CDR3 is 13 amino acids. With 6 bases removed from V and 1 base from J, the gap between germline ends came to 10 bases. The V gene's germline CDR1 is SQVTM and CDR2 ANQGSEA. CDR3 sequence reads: CSVQGQSGNTIYF. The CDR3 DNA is TGCAGCGTCCAGGGGCAGTCTGGAAACACCATATATTTT.

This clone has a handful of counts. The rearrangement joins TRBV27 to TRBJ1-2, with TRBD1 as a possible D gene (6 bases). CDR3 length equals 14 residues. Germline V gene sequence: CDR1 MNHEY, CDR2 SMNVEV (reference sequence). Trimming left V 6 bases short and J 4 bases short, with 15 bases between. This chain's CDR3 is CASRATGTLYGYTF. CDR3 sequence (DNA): TGTGCCAGCAGGGCGACAGGCACCCTCTATGGCTACACCTTC.

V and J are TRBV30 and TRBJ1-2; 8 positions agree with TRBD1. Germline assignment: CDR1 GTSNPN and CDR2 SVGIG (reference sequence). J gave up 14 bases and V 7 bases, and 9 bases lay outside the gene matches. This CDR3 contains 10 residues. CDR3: CASSGQGFTF. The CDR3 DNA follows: TGTGCCTCGAGCGGACAGGGCTTTACCTTC. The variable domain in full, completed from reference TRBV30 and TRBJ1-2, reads SQTIHQWPATLVQPVGSPLSLECTVEGTSNPNLYWYRQAAGRGLQLLFYSVGIGQISSEVPQNLSASRPQDRQFILSSKKLLLSDSGFYLCASSGQGFTFGSGTRLTVV.

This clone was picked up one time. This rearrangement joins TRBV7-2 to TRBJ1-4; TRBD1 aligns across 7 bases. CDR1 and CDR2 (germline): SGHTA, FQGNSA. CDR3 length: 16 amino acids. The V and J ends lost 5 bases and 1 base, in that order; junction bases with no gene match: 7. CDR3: CASSLIAGGTNEKLFF. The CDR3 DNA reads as TGTGCCAGCAGCCTGATTGCAGGGGGAACTAATGAAAAACTGTTTTTT.

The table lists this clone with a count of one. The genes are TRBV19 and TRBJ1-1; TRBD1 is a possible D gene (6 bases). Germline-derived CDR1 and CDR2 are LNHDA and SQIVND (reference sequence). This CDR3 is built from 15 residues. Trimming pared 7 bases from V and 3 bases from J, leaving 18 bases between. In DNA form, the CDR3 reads TGTGCCAGTATGAGGGAGGGGGTGTGGTACACTGAAGCTTTCTTT. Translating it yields CASMREGVWYTEAFF.

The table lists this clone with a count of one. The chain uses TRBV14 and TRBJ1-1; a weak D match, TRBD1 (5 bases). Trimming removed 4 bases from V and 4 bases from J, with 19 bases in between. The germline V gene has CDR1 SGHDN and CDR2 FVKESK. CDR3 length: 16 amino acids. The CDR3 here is CASSRRGVSWGTEAFF. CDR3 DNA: TGTGCCAGCAGCCGGAGAGGGGTGAGTTGGGGCACTGAAGCTTTCTTT.

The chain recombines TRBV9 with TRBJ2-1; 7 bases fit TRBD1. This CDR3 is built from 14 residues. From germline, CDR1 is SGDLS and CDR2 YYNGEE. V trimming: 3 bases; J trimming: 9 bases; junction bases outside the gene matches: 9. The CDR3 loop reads CASSAVQGWGEQFF. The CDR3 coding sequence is TGTGCCAGCAGCGCCGTACAGGGGTGGGGTGAGCAGTTCTTC.

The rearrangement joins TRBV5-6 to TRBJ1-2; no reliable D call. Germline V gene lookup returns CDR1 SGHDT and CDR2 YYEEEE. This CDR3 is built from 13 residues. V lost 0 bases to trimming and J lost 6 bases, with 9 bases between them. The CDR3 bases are TGTGCCAGCAGCTTGGGGTCCAGGCATGGCTACACCTTC. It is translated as CASSLGSRHGYTF.

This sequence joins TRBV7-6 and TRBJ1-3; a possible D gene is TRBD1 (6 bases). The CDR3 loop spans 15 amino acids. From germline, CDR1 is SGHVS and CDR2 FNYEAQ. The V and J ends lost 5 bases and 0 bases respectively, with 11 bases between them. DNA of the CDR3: TGTGCCAGCAGCCCCCTACAGGGCTCTGGAAACACCATATATTTT. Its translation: CASSPLQGSGNTIYF.